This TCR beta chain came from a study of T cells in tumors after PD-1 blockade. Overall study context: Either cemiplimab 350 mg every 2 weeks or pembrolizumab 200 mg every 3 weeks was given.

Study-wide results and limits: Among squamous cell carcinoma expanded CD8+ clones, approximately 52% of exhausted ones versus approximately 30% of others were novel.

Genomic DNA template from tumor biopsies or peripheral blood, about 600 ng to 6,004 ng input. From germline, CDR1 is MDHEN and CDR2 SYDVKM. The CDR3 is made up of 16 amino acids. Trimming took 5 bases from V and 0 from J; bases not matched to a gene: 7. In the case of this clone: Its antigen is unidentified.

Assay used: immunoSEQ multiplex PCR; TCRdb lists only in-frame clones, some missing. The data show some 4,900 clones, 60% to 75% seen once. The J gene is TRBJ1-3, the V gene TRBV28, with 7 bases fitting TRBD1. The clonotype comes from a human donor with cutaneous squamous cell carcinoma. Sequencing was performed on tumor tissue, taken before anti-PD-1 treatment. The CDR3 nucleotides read TGTGCCAGCAGTACCACGACAGGGACCTCTGGAAACACCATATATTTT. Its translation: CASSTTTGTSGNTIYF.